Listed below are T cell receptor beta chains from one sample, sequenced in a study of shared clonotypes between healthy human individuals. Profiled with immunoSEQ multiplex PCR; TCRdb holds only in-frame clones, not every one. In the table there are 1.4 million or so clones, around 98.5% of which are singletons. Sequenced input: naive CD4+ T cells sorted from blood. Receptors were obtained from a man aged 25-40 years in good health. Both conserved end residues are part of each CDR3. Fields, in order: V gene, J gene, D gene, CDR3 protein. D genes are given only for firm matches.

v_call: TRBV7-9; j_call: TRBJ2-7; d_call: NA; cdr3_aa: CASSSQAQGYEQYF
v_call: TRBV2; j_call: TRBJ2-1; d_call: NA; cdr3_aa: CASSDGDLYNEQFF
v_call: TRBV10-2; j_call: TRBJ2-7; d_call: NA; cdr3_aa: CASAMNGPPGEQYF
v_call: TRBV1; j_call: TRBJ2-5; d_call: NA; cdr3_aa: CTSSQELADLQETQYF
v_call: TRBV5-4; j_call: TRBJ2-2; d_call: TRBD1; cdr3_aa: CASSASHRDRDIGELFF
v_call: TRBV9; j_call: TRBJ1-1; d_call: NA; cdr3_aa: CASSNLGQEAFF
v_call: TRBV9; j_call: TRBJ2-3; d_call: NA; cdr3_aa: CASSVGPGPDTQYF
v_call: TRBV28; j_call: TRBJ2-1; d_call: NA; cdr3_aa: CASSFGSSYNEQFF
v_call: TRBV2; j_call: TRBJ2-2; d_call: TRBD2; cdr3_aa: CASTSGSTGELFF
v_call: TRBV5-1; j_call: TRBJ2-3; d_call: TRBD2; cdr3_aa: CASSLPAGGTDTQYF
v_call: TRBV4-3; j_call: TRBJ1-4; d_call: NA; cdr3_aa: CASSQEHRASNEKLFF
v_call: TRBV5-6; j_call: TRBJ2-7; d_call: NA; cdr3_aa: CASSLGLEQYF
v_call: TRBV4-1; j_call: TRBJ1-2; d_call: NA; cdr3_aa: CASSPMDSVYGYTF
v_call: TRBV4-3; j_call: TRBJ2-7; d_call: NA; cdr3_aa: CASSQDHGQAKDYEQYF
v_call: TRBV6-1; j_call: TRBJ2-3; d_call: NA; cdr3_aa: CASSGIYSTDTQYF